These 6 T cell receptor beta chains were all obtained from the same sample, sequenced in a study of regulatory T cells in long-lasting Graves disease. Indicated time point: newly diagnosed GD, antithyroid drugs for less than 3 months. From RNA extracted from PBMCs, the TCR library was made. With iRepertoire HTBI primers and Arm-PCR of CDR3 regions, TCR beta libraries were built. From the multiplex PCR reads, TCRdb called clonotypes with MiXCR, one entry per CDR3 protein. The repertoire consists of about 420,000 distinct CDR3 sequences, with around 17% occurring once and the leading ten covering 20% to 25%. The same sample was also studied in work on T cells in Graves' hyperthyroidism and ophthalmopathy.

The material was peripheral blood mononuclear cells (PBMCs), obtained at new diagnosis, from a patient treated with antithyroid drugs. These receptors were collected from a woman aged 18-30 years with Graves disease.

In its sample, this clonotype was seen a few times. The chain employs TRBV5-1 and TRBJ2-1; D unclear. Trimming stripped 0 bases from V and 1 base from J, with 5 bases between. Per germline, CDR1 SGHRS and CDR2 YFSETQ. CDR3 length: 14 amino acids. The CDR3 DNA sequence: TGCGCCAGCAGCTTGGGGGAATCCTACAATGAGCAGTTCTTC. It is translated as CASSLGESYNEQFF.

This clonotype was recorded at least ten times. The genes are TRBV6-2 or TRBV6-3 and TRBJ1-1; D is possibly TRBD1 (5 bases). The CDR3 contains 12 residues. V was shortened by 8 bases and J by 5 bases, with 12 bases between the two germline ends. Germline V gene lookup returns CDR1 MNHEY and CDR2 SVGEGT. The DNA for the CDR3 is TGTGCCAGCGGAGGCAGGGTTACTGAAGCTTTCTTT. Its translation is CASGGRVTEAFF.

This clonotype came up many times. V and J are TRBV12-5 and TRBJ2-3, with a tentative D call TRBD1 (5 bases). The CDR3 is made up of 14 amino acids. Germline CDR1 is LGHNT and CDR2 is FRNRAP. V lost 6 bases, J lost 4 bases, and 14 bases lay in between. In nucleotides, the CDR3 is TGTGCTAGTGGAAGTACGCAGGGCGCAGATACGCAGTATTTT. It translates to CASGSTQGADTQYF.

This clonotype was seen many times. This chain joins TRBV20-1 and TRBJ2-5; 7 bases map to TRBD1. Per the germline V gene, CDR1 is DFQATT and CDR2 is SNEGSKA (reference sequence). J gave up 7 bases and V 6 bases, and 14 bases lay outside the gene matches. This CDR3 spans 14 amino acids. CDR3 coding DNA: TGCAGTGCCGGTACGGGACAGAGCTTTGGGACCCAGTACTTC. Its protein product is CSAGTGQSFGTQYF.

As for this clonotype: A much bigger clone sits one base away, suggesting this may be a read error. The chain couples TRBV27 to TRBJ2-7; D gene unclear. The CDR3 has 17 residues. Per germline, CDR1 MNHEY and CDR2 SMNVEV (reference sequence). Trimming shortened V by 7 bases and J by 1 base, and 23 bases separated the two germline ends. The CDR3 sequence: CASTSRDAYSISYEQYF. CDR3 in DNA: TGTGCCAGCACCTCTAGGGATGCCTACAGTATTTCCTACGAGCAGTACTTC.

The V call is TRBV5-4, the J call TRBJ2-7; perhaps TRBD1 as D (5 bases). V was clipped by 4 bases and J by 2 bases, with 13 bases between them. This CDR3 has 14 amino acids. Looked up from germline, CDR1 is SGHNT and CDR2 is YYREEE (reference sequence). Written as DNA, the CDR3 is TGTGCCAGCAGCCTACAGGAGCCTCCCTACGAGCAGTACTTC. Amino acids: CASSLQEPPYEQYF.